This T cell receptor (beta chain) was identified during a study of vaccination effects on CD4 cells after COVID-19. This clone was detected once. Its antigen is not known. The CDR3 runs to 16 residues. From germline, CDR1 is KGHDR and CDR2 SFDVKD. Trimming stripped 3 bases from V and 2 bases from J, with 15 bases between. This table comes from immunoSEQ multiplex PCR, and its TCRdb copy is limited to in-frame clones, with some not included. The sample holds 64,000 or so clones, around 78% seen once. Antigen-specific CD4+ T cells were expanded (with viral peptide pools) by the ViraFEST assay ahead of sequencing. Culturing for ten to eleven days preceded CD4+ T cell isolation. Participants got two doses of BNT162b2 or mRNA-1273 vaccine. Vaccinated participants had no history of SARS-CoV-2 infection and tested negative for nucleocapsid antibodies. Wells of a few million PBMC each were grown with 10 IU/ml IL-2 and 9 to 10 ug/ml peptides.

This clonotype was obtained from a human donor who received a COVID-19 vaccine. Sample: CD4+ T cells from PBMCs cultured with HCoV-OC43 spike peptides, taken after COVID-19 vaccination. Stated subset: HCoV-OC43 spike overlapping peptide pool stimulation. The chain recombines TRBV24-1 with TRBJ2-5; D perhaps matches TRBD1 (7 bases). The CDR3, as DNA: TGTGCCACCAGTGATGGCCAGGGGGGTAGTCAAGAGACCCAGTACTTC. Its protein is CATSDGQGGSQETQYF.